These T cell receptor beta chains were read from a single sample in a study of T cell changes during pregnancy in multiple sclerosis. Measured with immunoSEQ multiplex PCR; TCRdb has only the in-frame clones, and not every one. The sample consists of 80,000 to 100,000 clones, over 75% of them appearing once. This sample comprised peripheral blood, obtained in the second trimester of pregnancy. These receptors originate from a female donor in good health, enrolled as a control in a pregnancy study. CDR3s include the opening cysteine and the closing phenylalanine or tryptophan. Each record gives: V gene, CDR3 length, J gene, clone size, D gene, CDR3 protein, CDR3 DNA. The D gene is left open where the match is weak. Only part of the rows carry a size: once, few, many, or a class if the clone is expanded.

v_gene: TRBV29-1
len: 11
j_gene: TRBJ1-2
abundance: .
d_gene: TRBD1
CDR3aa: CSVGTVDRYTF
CDR3nt: TGCAGCGTCGGGACAGTTGATAGGTACACCTTC

v_gene: TRBV4-2
len: 17
j_gene: TRBJ1-5
abundance: .
d_gene: .
CDR3aa: CASSQDSGVSGNQPQHF
CDR3nt: TGTGCCAGCAGCCAAGACTCGGGGGTGTCGGGCAATCAGCCCCAGCATTTT

v_gene: TRBV7-2
len: 14
j_gene: TRBJ2-1
abundance: .
d_gene: .
CDR3aa: CASSLLSATNEQFF
CDR3nt: TGTGCCAGCAGCTTACTGAGTGCAACCAATGAGCAGTTCTTC

v_gene: TRBV7-9
len: 14
j_gene: TRBJ1-1
abundance: .
d_gene: .
CDR3aa: CASSPSRVNTEAFF
CDR3nt: TGTGCCAGCAGCCCAAGCAGGGTAAACACTGAAGCTTTCTTT

v_gene: TRBV27
len: 16
j_gene: TRBJ2-3
abundance: .
d_gene: TRBD2
CDR3aa: CASSLWAGGPLDTQYF
CDR3nt: TGTGCCAGCAGTTTATGGGCGGGAGGGCCCTTAGATACGCAGTATTTT

v_gene: TRBV28
len: 21
j_gene: TRBJ2-5
abundance: .
d_gene: TRBD2
CDR3aa: CASSPSSGGAGRLAPQETQYF
CDR3nt: TGTGCCAGCAGCCCAAGCTCGGGTGGGGCAGGAAGACTAGCCCCCCAAGAGACCCAGTACTTC

v_gene: TRBV2
len: 15
j_gene: TRBJ2-4
abundance: once
d_gene: TRBD2
CDR3aa: CASSGGGLAKNIQYF
CDR3nt: TGTGCCAGCAGTGGGGGGGGGTTAGCCAAAAACATTCAGTACTTC

v_gene: TRBV6-5
len: 14
j_gene: TRBJ2-3
abundance: .
d_gene: .
CDR3aa: CASTLTPGGDTQYF
CDR3nt: TGTGCCAGCACCCTAACCCCCGGGGGAGATACGCAGTATTTT

v_gene: TRBV2
len: 17
j_gene: TRBJ2-2
abundance: few
d_gene: TRBD2
CDR3aa: CASSTGTSGRGTGELFF
CDR3nt: TGTGCCAGCAGTACGGGGACTAGCGGGAGGGGGACCGGGGAGCTGTTTTTT

v_gene: TRBV7-9
len: 17
j_gene: TRBJ1-1
abundance: .
d_gene: TRBD1
CDR3aa: CASSLGPQGARNTEAFF
CDR3nt: TGTGCCAGCAGCTTAGGCCCCCAGGGGGCGCGGAACACTGAAGCTTTCTTT

v_gene: TRBV7-2
len: 13
j_gene: TRBJ2-2
abundance: .
d_gene: TRBD2
CDR3aa: CASRGGRTGELFF
CDR3nt: TGTGCCAGCAGGGGAGGGAGAACCGGGGAGCTGTTTTTT

v_gene: TRBV28
len: 13
j_gene: TRBJ1-1
abundance: .
d_gene: .
CDR3aa: CATMLRVGTEAFF
CDR3nt: TGTGCCACCATGCTCCGGGTCGGCACTGAAGCTTTCTTT

v_gene: TRBV6-5
len: 14
j_gene: TRBJ2-5
abundance: .
d_gene: .
CDR3aa: CASSYAPGQETQYF
CDR3nt: TGTGCCAGCAGTTACGCGCCGGGTCAAGAGACCCAGTACTTC

v_gene: TRBV7-9
len: 14
j_gene: TRBJ1-1
abundance: .
d_gene: .
CDR3aa: CASSETEIDTEAFF
CDR3nt: TGTGCCAGCAGCGAGACAGAGATCGACACTGAAGCTTTCTTT

v_gene: TRBV5-6
len: 16
j_gene: TRBJ2-3
abundance: .
d_gene: TRBD1
CDR3aa: CASSFRGPQPTDTQYF
CDR3nt: TGTGCCAGCAGCTTCAGGGGGCCCCAGCCCACAGATACGCAGTATTTT

v_gene: TRBV7-2
len: 17
j_gene: TRBJ1-6
abundance: .
d_gene: TRBD1
CDR3aa: CASSLEAQGAINSPLHF
CDR3nt: TGTGCCAGCAGCTTAGAGGCACAGGGGGCGATTAATTCACCCCTCCACTTT

v_gene: TRBV6-4
len: 13
j_gene: TRBJ2-1
abundance: .
d_gene: .
CDR3aa: CASSLGGANEQFF
CDR3nt: TGTGCCAGCAGCCTAGGGGGAGCCAATGAGCAGTTCTTC

v_gene: TRBV27
len: 14
j_gene: TRBJ1-1
abundance: once
d_gene: TRBD1
CDR3aa: CASSPRTGGTEAFF
CDR3nt: TGTGCCAGCAGTCCGAGGACAGGGGGCACTGAAGCTTTCTTT

v_gene: TRBV9
len: 15
j_gene: TRBJ2-1
abundance: .
d_gene: TRBD2
CDR3aa: CASSVDLAGGNEQFF
CDR3nt: TGTGCCAGCAGCGTAGATCTAGCGGGAGGAAATGAGCAGTTCTTC

v_gene: TRBV27
len: 15
j_gene: TRBJ1-1
abundance: once
d_gene: .
CDR3aa: CASSLVLAGNTEAFF
CDR3nt: TGTGCCAGCAGTTTGGTCCTCGCGGGAAACACTGAAGCTTTCTTT

v_gene: TRBV5-1
len: 15
j_gene: TRBJ1-2
abundance: .
d_gene: TRBD1
CDR3aa: CASSFWTGGNYGYTF
CDR3nt: TGCGCCAGCAGCTTTTGGACAGGGGGTAACTATGGCTACACCTTC

v_gene: TRBV27
len: 15
j_gene: TRBJ2-2
abundance: .
d_gene: TRBD1
CDR3aa: CASSSLVQGSGELFF
CDR3nt: TGTGCCAGCAGTTCGCTCGTACAGGGGTCCGGGGAGCTGTTTTTT

v_gene: TRBV5-1
len: 16
j_gene: TRBJ1-2
abundance: .
d_gene: TRBD1
CDR3aa: CASSRQGNRGNYGYTF
CDR3nt: TGCGCCAGCAGCCGACAGGGTAATAGGGGAAACTATGGCTACACCTTC

v_gene: TRBV5-4
len: 12
j_gene: TRBJ1-1
abundance: .
d_gene: .
CDR3aa: CASSSTWTEAFF
CDR3nt: TGTGCCAGCAGCTCCACATGGACTGAAGCTTTCTTT

v_gene: TRBV28
len: 16
j_gene: TRBJ2-7
abundance: .
d_gene: .
CDR3aa: CASSPPPVGHPYEQYF
CDR3nt: TGTGCCAGCAGCCCTCCCCCCGTGGGCCACCCGTACGAGCAGTACTTC

v_gene: TRBV9
len: 14
j_gene: TRBJ1-2
abundance: .
d_gene: TRBD1
CDR3aa: CASTRGQGYYGYTF
CDR3nt: TGTGCCAGCACCCGGGGACAGGGCTACTATGGCTACACCTTC

v_gene: TRBV19
len: 15
j_gene: TRBJ2-7
abundance: once
d_gene: TRBD1
CDR3aa: CASSISSQGAYEQYF
CDR3nt: TGTGCCAGTAGTATAAGCTCGCAGGGGGCTTACGAGCAGTACTTC

v_gene: TRBV4-3
len: 20
j_gene: TRBJ1-3
abundance: .
d_gene: .
CDR3aa: CASSQDRQGDKRLSGNTIYF
CDR3nt: TGCGCCAGCAGCCAAGATAGGCAGGGCGACAAGCGACTCTCTGGAAACACCATATATTTT

v_gene: TRBV18
len: 14
j_gene: TRBJ2-7
abundance: .
d_gene: TRBD1
CDR3aa: CASSPGTGSYEQYF
CDR3nt: TGTGCCAGCTCACCAGGGACAGGGTCCTACGAGCAGTACTTC

v_gene: TRBV11-2
len: 11
j_gene: TRBJ2-7
abundance: .
d_gene: .
CDR3aa: CASSRNYEQYF
CDR3nt: TGTGCCAGCAGCCGTAACTACGAGCAGTACTTC

v_gene: TRBV27
len: 16
j_gene: TRBJ2-1
abundance: .
d_gene: TRBD2
CDR3aa: CASARWSGGINNEQFF
CDR3nt: TGTGCCAGCGCCCGTTGGAGCGGGGGGATTAACAATGAGCAGTTCTTC

v_gene: TRBV28
len: 17
j_gene: TRBJ2-5
abundance: .
d_gene: TRBD2
CDR3aa: CASSLMGTSGTGETQYF
CDR3nt: TGTGCCAGCAGTTTAATGGGGACTAGCGGGACTGGAGAGACCCAGTACTTC

v_gene: TRBV19
len: 14
j_gene: TRBJ2-3
abundance: .
d_gene: TRBD2
CDR3aa: CASSSGGGTDTQYF
CDR3nt: TGTGCCAGTAGTTCGGGAGGGGGCACAGATACGCAGTATTTT

v_gene: TRBV13
len: 14
j_gene: TRBJ2-5
abundance: .
d_gene: TRBD2
CDR3aa: CASSISGGGETQYF
CDR3nt: TGTGCCAGCAGCATTAGCGGGGGTGGAGAGACCCAGTACTTC

v_gene: TRBV4-3
len: 15
j_gene: TRBJ2-2
abundance: .
d_gene: .
CDR3aa: CASSHELTSGRELFF
CDR3nt: TGCGCCAGCAGCCACGAATTAACAAGCGGCCGGGAGCTGTTTTTT

v_gene: TRBV5-1
len: 16
j_gene: TRBJ2-3
abundance: .
d_gene: TRBD2
CDR3aa: CASSVTSGGSTDTQYF
CDR3nt: TGCGCCAGCAGCGTGACTAGCGGGGGTAGCACAGATACGCAGTATTTT

v_gene: TRBV7-2
len: 16
j_gene: TRBJ2-7
abundance: .
d_gene: .
CDR3aa: CASSLASRGPSYEQYF
CDR3nt: TGTGCCAGCAGCTTAGCTAGTAGAGGGCCCTCCTACGAGCAGTACTTC

v_gene: TRBV6-1
len: 16
j_gene: TRBJ2-5
abundance: once
d_gene: TRBD2
CDR3aa: CASSEVVAGTQETQYF
CDR3nt: TGTGCCAGCAGTGAAGTAGTAGCGGGGACCCAAGAGACCCAGTACTTC

v_gene: TRBV27
len: 13
j_gene: TRBJ1-1
abundance: .
d_gene: .
CDR3aa: CASSLSRHTEAFF
CDR3nt: TGTGCCAGCAGTTTAAGCAGGCACACTGAAGCTTTCTTT

v_gene: TRBV9
len: 16
j_gene: TRBJ2-1
abundance: .
d_gene: TRBD2
CDR3aa: CASSAMLGGGYNEQFF
CDR3nt: TGTGCCAGCAGCGCCATGCTTGGGGGGGGGTACAATGAGCAGTTCTTC

v_gene: TRBV30
len: 11
j_gene: TRBJ1-1
abundance: .
d_gene: .
CDR3aa: CASGVATEAFF
CDR3nt: TGTGCCTCAGGGGTTGCAACTGAAGCTTTCTTT

v_gene: TRBV20-1
len: 11
j_gene: TRBJ2-7
abundance: .
d_gene: TRBD1
CDR3aa: CSGTGAYEQYF
CDR3nt: TGCAGTGGGACAGGGGCCTACGAGCAGTACTTC

v_gene: TRBV7-9
len: 15
j_gene: TRBJ2-7
abundance: .
d_gene: .
CDR3aa: CASSSRQASSYEQYF
CDR3nt: TGTGCCAGCAGCTCCCGACAGGCGAGCTCCTACGAGCAGTACTTC

v_gene: TRBV19
len: 15
j_gene: TRBJ2-2
abundance: .
d_gene: .
CDR3aa: CASSPGQFNTGELFF
CDR3nt: TGTGCCAGTAGTCCCGGACAGTTTAACACCGGGGAGCTGTTTTTT

v_gene: TRBV5-1
len: 15
j_gene: TRBJ1-2
abundance: .
d_gene: .
CDR3aa: CASSLEQGLSYGYTF
CDR3nt: TGCGCCAGCAGCTTGGAGCAGGGTCTAAGCTATGGCTACACCTTC

v_gene: TRBV7-2
len: 18
j_gene: TRBJ1-1
abundance: .
d_gene: .
CDR3aa: CASSLAALGYASNTEAFF
CDR3nt: TGTGCCAGCAGCTTAGCGGCCCTAGGCTATGCTAGCAACACTGAAGCTTTCTTT

v_gene: TRBV28
len: 14
j_gene: TRBJ1-4
abundance: .
d_gene: .
CDR3aa: CASSLGGSNEKLFF
CDR3nt: TGTGCCAGCAGTTTGGGGGGTTCTAATGAAAAACTGTTTTTT

v_gene: TRBV4-1
len: 16
j_gene: TRBJ2-5
abundance: .
d_gene: .
CDR3aa: CASSQSSTQGRETQYF
CDR3nt: TGCGCCAGCAGCCAATCTTCAACCCAGGGTAGGGAGACCCAGTACTTC

v_gene: TRBV5-6
len: 14
j_gene: TRBJ1-6
abundance: once
d_gene: .
CDR3aa: CASSLDRGNSPLHF
CDR3nt: TGTGCCAGCAGCTTGGACAGAGGGAATTCACCCCTCCACTTT

v_gene: TRBV27
len: 14
j_gene: TRBJ2-3
abundance: .
d_gene: TRBD2
CDR3aa: CASSSGGATDTQYF
CDR3nt: TGTGCCAGCAGTTCCGGGGGGGCCACAGATACGCAGTATTTT

v_gene: TRBV6-6
len: 15
j_gene: TRBJ1-2
abundance: .
d_gene: TRBD1
CDR3aa: CASSYSGTGRTGYTF
CDR3nt: TGTGCCAGCAGTTACTCCGGGACAGGGCGAACGGGCTACACCTTC

v_gene: TRBV10-3
len: 17
j_gene: TRBJ2-1
abundance: .
d_gene: TRBD2
CDR3aa: CAISESSSGQNDNEQFF
CDR3nt: TGTGCCATCAGTGAGTCGTCTAGCGGCCAAAACGACAATGAGCAGTTCTTC

v_gene: TRBV7-9
len: 15
j_gene: TRBJ2-7
abundance: .
d_gene: .
CDR3aa: CASSLVDSPAYEQYF
CDR3nt: TGTGCCAGCAGCTTAGTAGACAGTCCTGCCTACGAGCAGTACTTC

v_gene: TRBV19
len: 14
j_gene: TRBJ2-7
abundance: .
d_gene: TRBD1
CDR3aa: CASSIGTGAYEQYF
CDR3nt: TGTGCCAGTAGTATAGGGACAGGGGCCTACGAGCAGTACTTC

v_gene: TRBV5-1
len: 14
j_gene: TRBJ1-4
abundance: .
d_gene: .
CDR3aa: CASSLRQDNEKLFF
CDR3nt: TGCGCCAGCAGCTTGAGACAGGATAATGAAAAACTGTTTTTT

v_gene: TRBV29-1
len: 13
j_gene: TRBJ1-2
abundance: .
d_gene: .
CDR3aa: CSVAVSSLYGYTF
CDR3nt: TGCAGCGTTGCGGTCTCAAGCCTGTATGGCTACACCTTC

v_gene: TRBV9
len: 16
j_gene: TRBJ1-6
abundance: .
d_gene: TRBD1
CDR3aa: CASSAGQGAYNSPLHF
CDR3nt: TGTGCCAGCAGCGCGGGACAGGGGGCTTATAATTCACCCCTCCACTTT

v_gene: TRBV18
len: 15
j_gene: TRBJ1-1
abundance: .
d_gene: TRBD1
CDR3aa: CASSRRDRLNTEAFF
CDR3nt: TGTGCCAGCTCACGTCGGGACAGGTTGAACACTGAAGCTTTCTTT

v_gene: TRBV10-3
len: 14
j_gene: TRBJ2-2
abundance: .
d_gene: TRBD1
CDR3aa: CAISQTGGTGELFF
CDR3nt: TGTGCCATCAGTCAGACAGGGGGGACCGGGGAGCTGTTTTTT

v_gene: TRBV30
len: 11
j_gene: TRBJ1-1
abundance: .
d_gene: .
CDR3aa: CAWSVLAPAFF
CDR3nt: TGTGCCTGGAGTGTACTAGCCCCAGCTTTCTTT